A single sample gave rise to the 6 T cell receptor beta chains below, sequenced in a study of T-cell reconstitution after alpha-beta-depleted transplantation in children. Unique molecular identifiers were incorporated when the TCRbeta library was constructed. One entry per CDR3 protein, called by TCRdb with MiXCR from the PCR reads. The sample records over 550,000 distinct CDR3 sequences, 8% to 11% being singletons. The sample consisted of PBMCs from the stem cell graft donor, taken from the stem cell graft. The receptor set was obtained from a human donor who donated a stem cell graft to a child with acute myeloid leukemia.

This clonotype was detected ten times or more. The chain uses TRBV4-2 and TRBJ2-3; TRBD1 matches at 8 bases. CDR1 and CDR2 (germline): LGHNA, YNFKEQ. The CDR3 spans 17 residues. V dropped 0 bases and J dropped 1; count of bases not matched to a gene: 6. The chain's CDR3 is CASSQDGGTGGTDTQYF. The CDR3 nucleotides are TGTGCCAGCAGCCAAGATGGTGGGACAGGCGGCACAGATACGCAGTATTTT.

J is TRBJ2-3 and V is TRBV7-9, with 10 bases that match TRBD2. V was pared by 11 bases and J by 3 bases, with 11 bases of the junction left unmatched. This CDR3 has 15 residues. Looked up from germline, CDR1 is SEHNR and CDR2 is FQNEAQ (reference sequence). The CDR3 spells CASGASGSGTDTQYF. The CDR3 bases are TGTGCCTCGGGGGCTAGCGGGAGTGGAACAGATACGCAGTATTTT.

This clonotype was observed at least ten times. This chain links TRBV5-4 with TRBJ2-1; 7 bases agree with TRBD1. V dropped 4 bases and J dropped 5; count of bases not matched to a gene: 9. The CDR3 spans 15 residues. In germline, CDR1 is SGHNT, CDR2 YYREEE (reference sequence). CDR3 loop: CASSLGQGGNNEQFF. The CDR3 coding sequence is TGTGCCAGCAGCCTCGGACAAGGGGGCAACAATGAGCAGTTCTTC.

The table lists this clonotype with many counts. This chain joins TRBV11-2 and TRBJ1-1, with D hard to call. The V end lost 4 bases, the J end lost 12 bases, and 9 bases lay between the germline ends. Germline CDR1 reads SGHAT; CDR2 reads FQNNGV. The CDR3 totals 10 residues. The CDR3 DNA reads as TGTGCCAGCAGCTCCTGGGAGACTTTCTTT. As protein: CASSSWETFF.

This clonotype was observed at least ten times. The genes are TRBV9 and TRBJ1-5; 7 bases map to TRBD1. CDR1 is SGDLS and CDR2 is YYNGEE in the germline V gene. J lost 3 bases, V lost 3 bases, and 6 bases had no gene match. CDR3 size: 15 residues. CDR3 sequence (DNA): TGTGCCAGCAGCGCCCTGACAGGGTCCAATCAGCCCCAGCATTTT. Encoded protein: CASSALTGSNQPQHF.

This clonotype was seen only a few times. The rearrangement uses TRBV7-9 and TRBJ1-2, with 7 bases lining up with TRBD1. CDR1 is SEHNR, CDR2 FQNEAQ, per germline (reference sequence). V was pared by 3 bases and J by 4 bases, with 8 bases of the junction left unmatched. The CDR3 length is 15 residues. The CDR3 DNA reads TGTGCCAGCAGCTTTACGGCAGGGGGTGTCTATGGCTACACCTTC. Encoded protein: CASSFTAGGVYGYTF.